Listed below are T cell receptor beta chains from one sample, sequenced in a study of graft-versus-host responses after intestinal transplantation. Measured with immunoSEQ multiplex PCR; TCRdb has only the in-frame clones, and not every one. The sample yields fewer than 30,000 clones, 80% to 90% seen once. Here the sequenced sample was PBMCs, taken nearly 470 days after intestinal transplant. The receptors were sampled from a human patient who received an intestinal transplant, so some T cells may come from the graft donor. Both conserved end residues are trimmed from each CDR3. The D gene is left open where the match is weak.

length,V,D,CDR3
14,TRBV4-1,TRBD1,ASSHYTGGIPYEQY
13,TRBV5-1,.,ASSRQSATNEKLF
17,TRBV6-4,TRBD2,ASSDPLASGISYQETQY
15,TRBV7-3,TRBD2,ASSPGLAGVGQETQY
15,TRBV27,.,ASSLFGTVGLTDTQY
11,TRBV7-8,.,ASSPRAGQPQH
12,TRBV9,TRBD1,ASSVDRGNTEAF
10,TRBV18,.,ASSPPGGEQY
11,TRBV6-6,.,ASMTDPGDEQY
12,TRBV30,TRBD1,AWGTGLERETQY
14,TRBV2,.,ASSEARGLQAYEQY
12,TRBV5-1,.,ASSRSGTSGEQY
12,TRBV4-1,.,ASSHGTGAYEQY
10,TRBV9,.,ASSLDTGELF
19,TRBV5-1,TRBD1,ASSRLRASGTGGAGANVLT
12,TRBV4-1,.,ASSQDTAKNIQY
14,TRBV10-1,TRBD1,ASSELGQGARTEAF
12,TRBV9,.,ASSRDPGTDTQY
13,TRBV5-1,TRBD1,ASSRAGTGVGEQY
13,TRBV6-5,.,ASSYSSGVGTEAF
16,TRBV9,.,ASSVDLGGRASYNEQF
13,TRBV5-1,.,ASSLTPMSQETQY
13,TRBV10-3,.,AISDGGGAGDTQY
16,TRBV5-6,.,ASSLFKPQAGKRGEQY
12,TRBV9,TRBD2,ASSRSGRGDTQY
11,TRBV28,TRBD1,ASSGDRRDTQY
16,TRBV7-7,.,ASSYGIGGTRVQETQY
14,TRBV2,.,ASSELGGPTNYGYT
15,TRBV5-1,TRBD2,ASSLRSSGRGSDTQY
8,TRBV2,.,ASFSYGYT
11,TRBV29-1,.,SAEETANNEQF
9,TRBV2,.,ASSGAYEQY
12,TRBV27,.,ASSNHRDSHEQY
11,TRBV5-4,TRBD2,ASSLTSGYEQY
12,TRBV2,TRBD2,ASTGTSVYNEQF
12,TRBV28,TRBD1,ASSQGQAPYGYT
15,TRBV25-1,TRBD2,ASSGGRAGVGTDTQY
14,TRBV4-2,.,ASSQERLVVPYEQY
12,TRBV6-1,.,ASSEGGSMGTQY
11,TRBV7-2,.,ASSSDWTDTQY
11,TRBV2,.,ASSRTRDGEAF
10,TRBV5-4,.,ASSYPQGTQY
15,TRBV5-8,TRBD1,ANSLGQGATETYEQY
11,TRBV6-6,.,ASSYGVNQPQH
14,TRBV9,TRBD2,ASSVAGGSFTDTQY
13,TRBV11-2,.,ASSMNWDKSNEQF
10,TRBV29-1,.,SVEEQGYEQY
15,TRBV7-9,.,ASSPAFEEVNTGELF
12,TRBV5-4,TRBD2,ATTLAGVGETQY
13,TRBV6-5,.,ASSTGSGVGTEAF
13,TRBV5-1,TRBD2,ASSATSGSSNEQF
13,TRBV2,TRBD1,ASSRGQVTADTQY
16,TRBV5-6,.,ARSLKGPGTAKRPGYT
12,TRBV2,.,ASSESRWNTEAF
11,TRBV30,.,AWSRALPLEQY